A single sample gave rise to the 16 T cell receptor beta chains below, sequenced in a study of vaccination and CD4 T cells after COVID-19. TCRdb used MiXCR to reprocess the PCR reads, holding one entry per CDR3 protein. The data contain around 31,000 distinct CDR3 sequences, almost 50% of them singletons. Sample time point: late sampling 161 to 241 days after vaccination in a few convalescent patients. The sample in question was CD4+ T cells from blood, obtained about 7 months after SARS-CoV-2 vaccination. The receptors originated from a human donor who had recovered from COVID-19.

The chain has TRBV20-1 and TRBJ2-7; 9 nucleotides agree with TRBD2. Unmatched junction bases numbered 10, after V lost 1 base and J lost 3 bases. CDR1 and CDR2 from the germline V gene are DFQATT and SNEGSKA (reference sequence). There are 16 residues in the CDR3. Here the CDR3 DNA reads TGCAGTGCTAGAGGATCCGCGGGAGGGGGTTACTACGAGCAGTACTTC. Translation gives CSARGSAGGGYYEQYF.

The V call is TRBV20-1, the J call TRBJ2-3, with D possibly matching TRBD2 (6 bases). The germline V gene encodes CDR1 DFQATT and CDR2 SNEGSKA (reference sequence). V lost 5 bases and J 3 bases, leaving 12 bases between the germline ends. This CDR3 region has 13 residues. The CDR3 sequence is CSAPRGGTDTQYF. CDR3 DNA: TGCAGTGCTCCACGTGGGGGGACAGATACGCAGTATTTT.

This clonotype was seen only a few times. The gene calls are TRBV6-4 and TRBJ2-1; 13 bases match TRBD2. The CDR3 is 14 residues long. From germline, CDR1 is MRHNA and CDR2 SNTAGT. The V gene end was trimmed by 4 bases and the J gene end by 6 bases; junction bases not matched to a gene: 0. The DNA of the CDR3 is TGTGCCAGCAGTGGACTAGCGGGAGGCAATGAGCAGTTCTTC. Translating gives CASSGLAGGNEQFF.

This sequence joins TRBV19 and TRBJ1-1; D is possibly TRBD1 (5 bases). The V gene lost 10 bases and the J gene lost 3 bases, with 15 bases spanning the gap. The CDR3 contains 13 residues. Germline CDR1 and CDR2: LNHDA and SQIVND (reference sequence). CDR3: CATHGGGDTEAFF. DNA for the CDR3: TGTGCCACCCACGGGGGGGGGGACACTGAAGCTTTCTTT.

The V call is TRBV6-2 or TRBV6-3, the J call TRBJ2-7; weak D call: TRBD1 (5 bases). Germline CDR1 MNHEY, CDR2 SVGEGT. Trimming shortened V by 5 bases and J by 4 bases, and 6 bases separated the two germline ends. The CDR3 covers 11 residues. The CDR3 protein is CASSNRYEQYF. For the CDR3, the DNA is TGTGCCAGCAGTAACAGGTACGAGCAGTACTTC.

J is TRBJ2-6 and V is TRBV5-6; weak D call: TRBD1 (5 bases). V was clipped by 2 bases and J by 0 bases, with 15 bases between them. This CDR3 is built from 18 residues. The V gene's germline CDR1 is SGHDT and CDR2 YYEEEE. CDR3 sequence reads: CASSFEQEFLSGANVLTF. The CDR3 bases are TGTGCCAGCAGCTTTGAACAGGAGTTCCTCTCTGGGGCCAACGTCCTGACTTTC.

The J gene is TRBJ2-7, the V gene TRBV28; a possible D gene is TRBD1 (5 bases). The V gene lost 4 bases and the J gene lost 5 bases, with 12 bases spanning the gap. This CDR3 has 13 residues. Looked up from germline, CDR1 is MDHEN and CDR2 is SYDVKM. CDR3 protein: CASSSQGRDEQYF. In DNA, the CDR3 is TGTGCCAGCAGTTCCCAGGGTCGCGACGAGCAGTACTTC.

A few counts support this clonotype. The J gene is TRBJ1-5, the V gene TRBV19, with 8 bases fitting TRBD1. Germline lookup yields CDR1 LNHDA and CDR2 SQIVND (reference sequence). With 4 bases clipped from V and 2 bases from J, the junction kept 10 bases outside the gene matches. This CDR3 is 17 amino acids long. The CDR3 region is CASSNPRDRRRNQPQHF. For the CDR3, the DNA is TGTGCCAGTAGTAACCCGAGGGACAGGAGGCGCAATCAGCCCCAGCATTTT.

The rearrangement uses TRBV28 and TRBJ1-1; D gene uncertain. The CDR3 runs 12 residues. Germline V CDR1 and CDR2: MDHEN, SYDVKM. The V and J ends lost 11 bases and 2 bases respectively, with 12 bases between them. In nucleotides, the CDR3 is TGTGCCGCCACAGTACGTAACACTGAAGCTTTCTTT. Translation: CAATVRNTEAFF.

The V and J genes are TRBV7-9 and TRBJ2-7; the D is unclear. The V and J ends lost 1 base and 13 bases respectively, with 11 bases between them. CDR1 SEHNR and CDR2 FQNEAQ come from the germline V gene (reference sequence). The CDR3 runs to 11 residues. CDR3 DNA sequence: TGTGCCAGCAGCTTAGGACGCGCCCCCTACTTC. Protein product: CASSLGRAPYF.

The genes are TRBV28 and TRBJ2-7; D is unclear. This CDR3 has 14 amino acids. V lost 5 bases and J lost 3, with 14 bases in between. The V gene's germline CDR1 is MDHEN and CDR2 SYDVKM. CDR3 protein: CASSELWQDYEQYF. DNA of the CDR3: TGTGCCAGCAGTGAACTATGGCAGGACTACGAGCAGTACTTC.

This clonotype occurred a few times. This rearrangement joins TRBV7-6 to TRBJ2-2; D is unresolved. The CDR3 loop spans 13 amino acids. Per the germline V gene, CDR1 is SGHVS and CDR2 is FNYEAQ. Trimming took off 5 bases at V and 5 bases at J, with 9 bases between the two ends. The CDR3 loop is CASSHPSTGELFF. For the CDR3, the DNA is TGTGCCAGCAGCCATCCTTCAACCGGGGAGCTGTTTTTT. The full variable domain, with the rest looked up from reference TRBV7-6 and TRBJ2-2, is GAGVSQSPRYKVTKRGQDVALRCDPISGHVSLYWYRQALGQGPEFLTYFNYEAQQDKSGLPNDRFSAERPEGSISTLTIQRTEQRDSAMYRCASSHPSTGELFFGEGSRLTVL.

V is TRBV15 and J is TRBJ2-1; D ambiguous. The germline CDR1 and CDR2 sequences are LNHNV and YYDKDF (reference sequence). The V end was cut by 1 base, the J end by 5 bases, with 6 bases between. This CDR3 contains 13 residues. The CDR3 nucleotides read TGTGCCACCAGCAGAGGACGCAACAATGAGCAGTTCTTC. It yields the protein CATSRGRNNEQFF.

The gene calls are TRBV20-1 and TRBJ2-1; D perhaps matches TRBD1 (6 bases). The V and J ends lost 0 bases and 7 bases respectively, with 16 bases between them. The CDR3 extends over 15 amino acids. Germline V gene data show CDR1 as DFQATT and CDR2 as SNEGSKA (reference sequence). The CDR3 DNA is TGCAGTGCTAGAGATCATGGGGGCCCTACTAATGAGCAGTTCTTC. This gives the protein CSARDHGGPTNEQFF.

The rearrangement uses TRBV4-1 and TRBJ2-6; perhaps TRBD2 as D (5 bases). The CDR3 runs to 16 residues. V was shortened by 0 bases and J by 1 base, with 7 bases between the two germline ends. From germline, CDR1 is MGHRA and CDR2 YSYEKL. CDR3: CASSQESGSGANVLTF. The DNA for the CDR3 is TGCGCCAGCAGCCAAGAATCGGGATCTGGGGCCAACGTCCTGACTTTC.

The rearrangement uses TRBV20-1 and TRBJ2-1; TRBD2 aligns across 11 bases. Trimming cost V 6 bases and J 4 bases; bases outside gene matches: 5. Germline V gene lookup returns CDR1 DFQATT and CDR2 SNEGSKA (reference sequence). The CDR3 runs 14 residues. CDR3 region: CSAPGTSGYNEQFF. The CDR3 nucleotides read TGCAGTGCCCCCGGGACTAGCGGATACAATGAGCAGTTCTTC.